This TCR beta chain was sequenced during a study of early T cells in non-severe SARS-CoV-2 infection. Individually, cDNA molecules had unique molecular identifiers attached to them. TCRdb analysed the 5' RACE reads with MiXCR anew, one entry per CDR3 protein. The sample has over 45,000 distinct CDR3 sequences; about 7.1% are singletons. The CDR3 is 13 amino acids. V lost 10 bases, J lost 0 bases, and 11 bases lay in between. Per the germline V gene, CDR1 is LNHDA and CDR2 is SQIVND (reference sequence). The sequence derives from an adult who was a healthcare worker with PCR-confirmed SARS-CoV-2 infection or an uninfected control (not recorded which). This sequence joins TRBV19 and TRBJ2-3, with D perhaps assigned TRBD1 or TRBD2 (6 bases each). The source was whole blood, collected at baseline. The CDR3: CATTGASTDTQYF. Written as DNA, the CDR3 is TGTGCCACCACGGGGGCCAGCACAGATACGCAGTATTTT. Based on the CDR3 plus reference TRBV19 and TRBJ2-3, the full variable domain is DGGITQSPKYLFRKEGQNVTLSCEQNLNHDAMYWYRQDPGQGLRLIYYSQIVNDFQKGDIAEGYSVSREKKESFPLTVTSAQKNPTAFYLCATTGASTDTQYFGPGTRLTVL.